This T cell receptor beta chain is from a study of T cells in Graves' hyperthyroidism and ophthalmopathy. Of note for this clonotype: Its antigen is unknown. Since a much larger clone is just one base distant, this may be a read error.

In patients aged 18 to 65, hyperthyroidism was newly diagnosed, with duration under 2 months. The CDR3 contains 12 residues. Germline V gene sequence: CDR1 LNHDA, CDR2 SQIVND (reference sequence). Study-wide points: Also found in blood were most expanded thyroid clonotypes above 0.001.

Researchers took RNA transcripts and amplified the TCR beta CDR3 regions from them. HTBI primers were the set used in a first-round RT-PCR of the TCR CDR3. In TCRdb, the multiplex PCR reads were re-called with MiXCR into one record per CDR3 protein. The data hold hundreds of thousands of distinct CDR3 sequences, with just over 45% observed a single time. The clonotype originates from a woman between 18 and 30 years old with Graves' hyperthyroidism. The chain recombines TRBV19 with TRBJ1-2; D ambiguous. The material sequenced was peripheral blood or thyroid tissue (not recorded which). The CDR3 sequence is CVSSVQDYGYTF. DNA for the CDR3: TGTGTCAGTAGTGTGCAGGACTATGGCTACACCTTC. The whole variable domain, remainder taken from reference TRBV19 and TRBJ1-2, is DGGITQSPKYLFRKEGQNVTLSCEQNLNHDAMYWYRQDPGQGLRLIYYSQIVNDFQKGDIAEGYSVSREKKESFPLTVTSAQKNPTAFYLCVSSVQDYGYTFGSGTRLTVV.